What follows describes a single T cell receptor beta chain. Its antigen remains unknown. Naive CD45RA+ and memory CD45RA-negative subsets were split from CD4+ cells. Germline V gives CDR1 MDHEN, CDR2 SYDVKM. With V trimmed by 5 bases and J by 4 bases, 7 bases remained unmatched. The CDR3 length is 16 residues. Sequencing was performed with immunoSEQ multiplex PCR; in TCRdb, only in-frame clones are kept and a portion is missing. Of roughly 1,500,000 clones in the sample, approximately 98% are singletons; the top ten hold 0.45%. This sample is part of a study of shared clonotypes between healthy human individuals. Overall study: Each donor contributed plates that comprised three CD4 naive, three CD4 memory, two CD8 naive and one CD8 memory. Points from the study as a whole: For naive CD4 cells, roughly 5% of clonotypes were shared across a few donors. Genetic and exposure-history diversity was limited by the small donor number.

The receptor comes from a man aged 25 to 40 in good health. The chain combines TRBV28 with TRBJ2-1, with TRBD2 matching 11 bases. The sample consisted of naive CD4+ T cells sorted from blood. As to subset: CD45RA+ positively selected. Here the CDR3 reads CASSPTSGRSYNEQFF. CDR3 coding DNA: TGTGCCAGCAGTCCTACTAGCGGGAGATCATACAATGAGCAGTTCTTC.